This TCR beta chain originates from a study of OX40 agonist ivuxolimab in advanced cancers. Study-wide context: Ivuxolimab doses were 0.01, 0.1, 0.3, 1.5, 3 or 10 mg/kg every 2 weeks. Hepatocellular carcinoma, melanoma, renal cell or head and neck cancer was diagnosed in the dose-escalation patients. Points from the study as a whole: Both CD4+ and CD8+ T cell populations in blood had undergone clonal expansion by week 6 at 0.1 to 3.0 mg/kg.

There are 14 residues in the CDR3. The V gene's germline CDR1 is MDHEN and CDR2 SYDVKM. Trimming shortened V by 3 bases and J by 4 bases, and 12 bases separated the two germline ends. Systemic immunosuppression or a history of autoimmune disease excluded patients. Clones were sequenced by immunoSEQ multiplex PCR, and TCRdb holds only the in-frame ones, with some missing. The sample lists about 36,000 clones, roughly 77% seen once, with about a fifth in the top ten. About this clone: Its cognate antigen is unknown.

The sequence was collected from an adult with an advanced solid tumor such as melanoma, head and neck, liver or kidney cancer. The chain links TRBV28 to TRBJ1-1; the D is unclear. The sequencing here drew on CD4+ or CD8+ T cells sorted from blood, taken in a trial of the OX40 agonist ivuxolimab. The CDR3: CASSLLGRATEAFF. CDR3 nucleotide sequence: TGTGCCAGCAGTTTGTTAGGGAGGGCCACTGAAGCTTTCTTT.